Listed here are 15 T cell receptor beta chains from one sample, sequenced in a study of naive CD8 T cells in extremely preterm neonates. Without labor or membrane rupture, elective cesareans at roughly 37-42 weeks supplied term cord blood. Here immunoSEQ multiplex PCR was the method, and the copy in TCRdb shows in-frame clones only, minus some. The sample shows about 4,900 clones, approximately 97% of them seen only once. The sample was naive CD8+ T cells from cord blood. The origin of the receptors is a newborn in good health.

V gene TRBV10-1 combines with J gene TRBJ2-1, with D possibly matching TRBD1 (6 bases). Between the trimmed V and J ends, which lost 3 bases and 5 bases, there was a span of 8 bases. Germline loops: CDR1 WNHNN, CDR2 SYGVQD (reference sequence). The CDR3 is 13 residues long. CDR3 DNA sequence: TGCGCCAGCAGTGATCCAGGGGACAATGAGCAGTTCTTC. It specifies CASSDPGDNEQFF.

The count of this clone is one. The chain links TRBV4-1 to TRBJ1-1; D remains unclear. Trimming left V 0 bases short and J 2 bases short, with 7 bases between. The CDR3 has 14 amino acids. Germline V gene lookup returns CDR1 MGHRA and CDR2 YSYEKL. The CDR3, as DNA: TGCGCCAGCAGCCAAGATATGGCTAACACTGAAGCTTTCTTT. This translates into CASSQDMANTEAFF.

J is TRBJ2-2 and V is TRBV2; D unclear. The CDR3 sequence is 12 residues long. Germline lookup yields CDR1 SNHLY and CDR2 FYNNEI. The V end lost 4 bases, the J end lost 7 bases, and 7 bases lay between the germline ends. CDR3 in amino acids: CASSGLIGELFF. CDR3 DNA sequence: TGTGCCAGCAGTGGACTGATCGGGGAGCTGTTTTTT.

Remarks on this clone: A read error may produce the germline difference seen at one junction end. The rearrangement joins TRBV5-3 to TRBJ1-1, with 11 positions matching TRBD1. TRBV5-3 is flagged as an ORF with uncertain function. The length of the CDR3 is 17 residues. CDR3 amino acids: CAKSLAPDRGRFGEAFF. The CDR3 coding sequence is TGTGCCAAAAGCTTGGCCCCGGACAGGGGGCGTTTCGGTGAAGCTTTCTTT.

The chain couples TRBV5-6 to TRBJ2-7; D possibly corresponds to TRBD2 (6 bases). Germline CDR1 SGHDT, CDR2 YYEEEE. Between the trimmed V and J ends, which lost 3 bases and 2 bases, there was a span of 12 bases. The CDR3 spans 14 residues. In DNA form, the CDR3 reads TGTGCCAGCAGCTACTCGACTAGAACCTACGAGCAGTACTTC. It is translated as CASSYSTRTYEQYF. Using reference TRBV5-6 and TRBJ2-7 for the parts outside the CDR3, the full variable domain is DAGVTQSPTHLIKTRGQQVTLRCSPKSGHDTVSWYQQALGQGPQFIFQYYEEEERQRGNFPDRFSGHQFPNYSSELNVNALLLGDSALYLCASSYSTRTYEQYFGPGTRLTVT.

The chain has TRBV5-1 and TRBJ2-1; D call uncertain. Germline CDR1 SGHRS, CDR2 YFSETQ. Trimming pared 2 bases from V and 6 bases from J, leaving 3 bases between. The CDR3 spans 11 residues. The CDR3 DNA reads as TGCGCCAGCAGCTTCGGCAATGAGCAGTTCTTC. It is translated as CASSFGNEQFF.

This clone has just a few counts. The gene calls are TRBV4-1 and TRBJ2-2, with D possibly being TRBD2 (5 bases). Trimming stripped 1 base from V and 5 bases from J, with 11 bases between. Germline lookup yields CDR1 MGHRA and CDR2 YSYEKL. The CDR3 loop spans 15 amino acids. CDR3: CASSQGKRVTGELFF. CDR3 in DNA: TGCGCCAGCAGCCAAGGCAAGAGGGTTACCGGGGAGCTGTTTTTT.

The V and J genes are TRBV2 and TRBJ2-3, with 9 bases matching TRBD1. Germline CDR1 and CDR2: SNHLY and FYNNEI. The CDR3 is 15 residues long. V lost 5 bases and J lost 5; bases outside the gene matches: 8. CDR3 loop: CASSSEGQGEDTQYF. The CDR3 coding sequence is TGTGCCAGCAGTTCGGAGGGACAGGGTGAAGATACGCAGTATTTT. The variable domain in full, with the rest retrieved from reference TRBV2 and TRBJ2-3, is EPEVTQTPSHQVTQMGQEVILRCVPISNHLYFYWYRQILGQKVEFLVSFYNNEISEKSEIFDDQFSVERPDGSNFTLKIRSTKLEDSAMYFCASSSEGQGEDTQYFGPGTRLTVL.

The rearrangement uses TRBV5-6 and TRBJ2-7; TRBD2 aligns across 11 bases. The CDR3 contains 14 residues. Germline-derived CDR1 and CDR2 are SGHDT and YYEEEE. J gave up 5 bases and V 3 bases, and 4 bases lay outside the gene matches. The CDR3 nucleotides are TGTGCCAGCAGCTATCTAGCGGGGGGCCACGAGCAGTACTTC. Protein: CASSYLAGGHEQYF.

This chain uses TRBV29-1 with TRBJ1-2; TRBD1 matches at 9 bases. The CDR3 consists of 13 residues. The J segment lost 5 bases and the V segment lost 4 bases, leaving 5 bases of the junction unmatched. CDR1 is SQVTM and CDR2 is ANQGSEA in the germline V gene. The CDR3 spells CSVVGQGPYGYTF. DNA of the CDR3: TGCAGCGTTGTGGGACAGGGCCCATATGGCTACACCTTC.

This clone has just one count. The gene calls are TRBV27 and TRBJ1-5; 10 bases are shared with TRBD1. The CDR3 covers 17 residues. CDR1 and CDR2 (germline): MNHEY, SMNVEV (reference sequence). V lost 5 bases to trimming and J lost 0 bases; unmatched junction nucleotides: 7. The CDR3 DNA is TGTGCCAGCAGTCCCGACGGGACAGGGGTTAGCAATCAGCCCCAGCATTTT. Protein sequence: CASSPDGTGVSNQPQHF.

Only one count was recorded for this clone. The CDR3 is CASTDRVNTGELFF. The DNA for the CDR3 is TGTGCCAGCACCGACAGGGTGAACACCGGGGAGCTGTTTTTT. The J gene is TRBJ2-2, the V gene TRBV27; TRBD1 matches 7 bases. The germline V gene encodes CDR1 MNHEY and CDR2 SMNVEV (reference sequence). This CDR3 region has 14 residues. V lost 7 bases, J lost 1 base, and 3 bases stayed unmatched.

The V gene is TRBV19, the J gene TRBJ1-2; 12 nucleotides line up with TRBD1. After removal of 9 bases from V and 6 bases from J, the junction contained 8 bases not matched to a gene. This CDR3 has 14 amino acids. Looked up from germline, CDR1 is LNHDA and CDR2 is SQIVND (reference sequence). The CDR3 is CASSGQGASHGYTF. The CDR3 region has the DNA TGTGCCAGCTCGGGACAGGGGGCCTCTCATGGCTACACCTTC.

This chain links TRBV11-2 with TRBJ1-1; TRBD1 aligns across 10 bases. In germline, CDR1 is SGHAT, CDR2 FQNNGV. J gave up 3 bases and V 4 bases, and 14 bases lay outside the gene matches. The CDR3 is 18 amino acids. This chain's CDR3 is CASSYQTGGGEFDTEAFF. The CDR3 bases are TGTGCCAGCAGCTACCAGACAGGGGGCGGAGAGTTCGACACTGAAGCTTTCTTT.

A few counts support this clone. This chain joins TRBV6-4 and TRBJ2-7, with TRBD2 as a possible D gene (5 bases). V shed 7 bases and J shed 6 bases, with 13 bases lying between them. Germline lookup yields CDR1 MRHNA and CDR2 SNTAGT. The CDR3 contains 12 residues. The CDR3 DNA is TGTGCCAGCACCCCGCGTGGACTCGAGCAGTACTTC. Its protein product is CASTPRGLEQYF.